This TCR beta chain stems from a study of Graves' ophthalmopathy and Graves' hyperthyroidism. Certain patients were not enrolled. These were patients with other autoimmune diseases, uncontrolled infections, pregnancy or lactation. With 4 bases clipped from V and 6 bases from J, the junction kept 9 bases outside the gene matches. CDR3 length equals 16 residues. The germline gives CDR1 SGHVS, CDR2 FQNEAQ. Amplification targeted the TCR beta CDR3 regions, with RNA transcripts as the source material. An initial RT-PCR round employing HTBI primers preceded a second-round multiplex PCR. TCRdb independently ran MiXCR on the multiplex PCR reads; one entry per CDR3 protein. The table lists roughly 160,000 distinct CDR3 sequences, less than 45% of them singletons, with 5.8% in the top ten.

The J gene is TRBJ2-7, the V gene TRBV7-8; 13 bases are a match to TRBD2. Material for sequencing was peripheral blood. The sequence was collected from a woman in her thirties or forties with Graves' ophthalmopathy. The CDR3 region has the DNA TGTGCCAGCAGCTCGACTAGCGGGAGGTCCTCCGGCGAGCAGTACTTC. This codes for CASSSTSGRSSGEQYF.